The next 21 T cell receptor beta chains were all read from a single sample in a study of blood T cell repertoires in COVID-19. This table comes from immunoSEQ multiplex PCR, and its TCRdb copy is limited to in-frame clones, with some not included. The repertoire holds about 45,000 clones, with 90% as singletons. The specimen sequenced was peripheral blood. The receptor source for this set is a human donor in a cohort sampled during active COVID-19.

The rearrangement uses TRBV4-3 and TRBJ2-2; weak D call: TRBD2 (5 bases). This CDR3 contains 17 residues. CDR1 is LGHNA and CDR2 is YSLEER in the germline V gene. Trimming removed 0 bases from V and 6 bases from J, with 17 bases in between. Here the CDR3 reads CASSQDEGLAGAGELFF. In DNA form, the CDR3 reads TGCGCCAGCAGCCAAGATGAAGGCCTAGCCGGTGCCGGGGAGCTGTTTTTT.

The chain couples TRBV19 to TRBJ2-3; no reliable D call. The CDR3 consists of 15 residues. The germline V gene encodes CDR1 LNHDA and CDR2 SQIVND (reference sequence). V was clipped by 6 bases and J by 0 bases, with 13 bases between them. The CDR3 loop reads CASRLRGTSTDTQYF. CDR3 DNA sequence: TGTGCCAGTAGGTTACGAGGAACTAGCACAGATACGCAGTATTTT. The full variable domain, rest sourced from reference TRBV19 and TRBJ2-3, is DGGITQSPKYLFRKEGQNVTLSCEQNLNHDAMYWYRQDPGQGLRLIYYSQIVNDFQKGDIAEGYSVSREKKESFPLTVTSAQKNPTAFYLCASRLRGTSTDTQYFGPGTRLTVL.

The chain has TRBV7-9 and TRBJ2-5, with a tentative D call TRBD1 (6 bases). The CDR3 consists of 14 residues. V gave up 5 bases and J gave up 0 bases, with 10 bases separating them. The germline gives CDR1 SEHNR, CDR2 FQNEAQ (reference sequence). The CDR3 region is CASSRRDNQETQYF. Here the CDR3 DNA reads TGTGCCAGCAGCCGAAGGGACAACCAAGAGACCCAGTACTTC. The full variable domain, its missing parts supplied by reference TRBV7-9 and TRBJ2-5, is DTGVSQNPRHKITKRGQNVTFRCDPISEHNRLYWYRQTLGQGPEFLTYFQNEAQLEKSRLLSDRFSAERPKGSFSTLEIQRTEQGDSAMYLCASSRRDNQETQYFGPGTRLLVL.

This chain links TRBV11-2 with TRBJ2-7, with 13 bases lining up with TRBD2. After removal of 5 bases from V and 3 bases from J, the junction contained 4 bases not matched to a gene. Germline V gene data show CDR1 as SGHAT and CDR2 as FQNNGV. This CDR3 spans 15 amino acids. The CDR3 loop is CASSPRLAGGYEQYF. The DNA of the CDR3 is TGTGCCAGCAGCCCTCGACTAGCGGGAGGCTACGAGCAGTACTTC. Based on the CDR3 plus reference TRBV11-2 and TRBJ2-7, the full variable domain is EAGVAQSPRYKIIEKRQSVAFWCNPISGHATLYWYQQILGQGPKLLIQFQNNGVVDDSQLPKDRFSAERLKGVDSTLKIQPAKLEDSAVYLCASSPRLAGGYEQYFGPGTRLTVT.

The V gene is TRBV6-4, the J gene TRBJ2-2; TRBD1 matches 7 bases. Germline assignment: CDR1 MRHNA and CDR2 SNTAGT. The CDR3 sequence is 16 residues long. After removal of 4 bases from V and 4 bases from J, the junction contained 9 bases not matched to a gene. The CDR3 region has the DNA TGTGCCAGCAGTGCAAAGGGGGCCAGTAGCACCGGGGAGCTGTTTTTT. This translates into CASSAKGASSTGELFF.

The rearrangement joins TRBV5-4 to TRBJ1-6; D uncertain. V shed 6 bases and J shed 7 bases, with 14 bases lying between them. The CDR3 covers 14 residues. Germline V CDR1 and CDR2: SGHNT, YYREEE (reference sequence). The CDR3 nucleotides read TGTGCCAGCACCACAGATCCGGGGAATTCACCCCTCCACTTT. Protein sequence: CASTTDPGNSPLHF.

The CDR3 DNA reads as TGTGCCAGCTCACCCGGGGGGGCCACAGATACGCAGTATTTT. The encoded protein is CASSPGGATDTQYF. V gene TRBV18 combines with J gene TRBJ2-3; TRBD2 matches 8 bases. The CDR3 consists of 14 residues. CDR1 and CDR2 (germline): KGHSH, LQKENI. The junction had 1 base not matched to a gene; V was cut back by 3 bases and J by 2 bases.

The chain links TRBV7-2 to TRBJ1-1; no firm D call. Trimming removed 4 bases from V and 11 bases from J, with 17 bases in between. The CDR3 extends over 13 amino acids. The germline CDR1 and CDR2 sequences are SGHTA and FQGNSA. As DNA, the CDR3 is TGTGCCAGCAGCTCGGGGAGGCGCTCGCCGGCTTTCTTT. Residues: CASSSGRRSPAFF.

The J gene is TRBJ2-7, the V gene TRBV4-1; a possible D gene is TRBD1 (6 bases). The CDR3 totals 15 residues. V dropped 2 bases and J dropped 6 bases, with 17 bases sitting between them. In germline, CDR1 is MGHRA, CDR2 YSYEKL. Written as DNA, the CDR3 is TGCGCCAGCAGCCAACAGGGGCCTAGCCGAGTCGAGCAGTACTTC. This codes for CASSQQGPSRVEQYF.

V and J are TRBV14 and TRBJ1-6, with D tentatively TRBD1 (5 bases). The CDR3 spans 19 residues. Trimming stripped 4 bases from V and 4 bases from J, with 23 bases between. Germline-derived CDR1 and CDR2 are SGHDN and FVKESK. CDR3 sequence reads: CASSLLRGRGFAYNSPLHF. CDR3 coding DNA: TGTGCCAGCAGCCTACTGCGGGGGAGAGGGTTCGCGTATAATTCACCCCTCCACTTT.

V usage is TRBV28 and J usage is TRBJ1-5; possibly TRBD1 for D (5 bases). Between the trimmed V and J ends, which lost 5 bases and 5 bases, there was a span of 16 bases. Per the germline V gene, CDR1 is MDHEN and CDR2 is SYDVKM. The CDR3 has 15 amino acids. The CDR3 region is CASSLPAGKYQPQHF. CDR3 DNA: TGTGCCAGCAGTCTACCGGCAGGGAAATATCAGCCCCAGCATTTT.

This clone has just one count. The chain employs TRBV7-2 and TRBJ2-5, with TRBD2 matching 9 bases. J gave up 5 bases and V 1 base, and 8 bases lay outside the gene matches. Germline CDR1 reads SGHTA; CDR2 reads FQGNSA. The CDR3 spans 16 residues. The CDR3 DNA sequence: TGTGCCAGCAGCTTAGGGCGGCGGGGGGGCGGTGAGACCCAGTACTTC. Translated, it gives CASSLGRRGGGETQYF. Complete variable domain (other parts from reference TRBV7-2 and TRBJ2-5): GAGVSQSPSNKVTEKGKDVELRCDPISGHTALYWYRQSLGQGLEFLIYFQGNSAPDKSGLPSDRFSAERTGGSVSTLTIQRTQQEDSAVYLCASSLGRRGGGETQYFGPGTRLLVL.

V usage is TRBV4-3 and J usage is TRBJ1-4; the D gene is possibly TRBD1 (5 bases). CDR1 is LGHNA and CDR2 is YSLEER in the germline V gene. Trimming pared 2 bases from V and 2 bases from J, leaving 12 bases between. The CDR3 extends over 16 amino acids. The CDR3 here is CASSQLSTETNEKLFF. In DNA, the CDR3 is TGCGCCAGCAGCCAATTGTCGACAGAGACTAATGAAAAACTGTTTTTT.

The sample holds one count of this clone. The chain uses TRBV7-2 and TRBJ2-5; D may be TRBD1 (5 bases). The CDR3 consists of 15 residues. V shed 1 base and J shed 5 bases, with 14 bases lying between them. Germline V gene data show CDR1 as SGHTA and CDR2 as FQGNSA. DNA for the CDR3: TGTGCCAGCAGCTTAGGCAGGGATAGTTTTGAGACCCAGTACTTC. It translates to CASSLGRDSFETQYF.

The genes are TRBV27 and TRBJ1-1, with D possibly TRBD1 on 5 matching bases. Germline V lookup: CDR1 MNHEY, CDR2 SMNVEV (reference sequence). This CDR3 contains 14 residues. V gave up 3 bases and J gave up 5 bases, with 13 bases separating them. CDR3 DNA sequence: TGTGCCAGCAGTTTCCCAGGGTTGGGTACTGAAGCTTTCTTT. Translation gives CASSFPGLGTEAFF.

The CDR3 DNA follows: TGCGCCAGCAGCCAAGCAAGGGGGAGATTAGACTATGGCTACACCTTC. It codes for CASSQARGRLDYGYTF. The chain is built from TRBV4-3 and TRBJ1-2, with a possible D match to TRBD1 (6 bases). The CDR3 covers 16 residues. The ends were cut back, 1 base at V and 3 bases at J, with 15 bases in the middle. Germline CDR1 LGHNA, CDR2 YSLEER.

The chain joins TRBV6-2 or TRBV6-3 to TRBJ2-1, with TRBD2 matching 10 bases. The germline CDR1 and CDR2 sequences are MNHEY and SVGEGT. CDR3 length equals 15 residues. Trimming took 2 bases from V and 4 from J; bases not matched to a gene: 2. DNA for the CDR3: TGTGCCAGCAGTTACGGGACTAGCGTTTACAATGAGCAGTTCTTC. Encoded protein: CASSYGTSVYNEQFF.

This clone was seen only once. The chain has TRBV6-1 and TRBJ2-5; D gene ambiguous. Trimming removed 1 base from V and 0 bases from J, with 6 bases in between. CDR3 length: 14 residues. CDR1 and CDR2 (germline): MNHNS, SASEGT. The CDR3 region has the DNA TGTGCCAGCAGTGAAGGATACAACCAAGAGACCCAGTACTTC. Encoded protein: CASSEGYNQETQYF.

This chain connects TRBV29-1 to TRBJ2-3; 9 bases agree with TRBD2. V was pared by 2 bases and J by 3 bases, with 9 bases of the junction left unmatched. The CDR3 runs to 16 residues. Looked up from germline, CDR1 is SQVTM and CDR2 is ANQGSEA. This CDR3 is CSVEPLASGMTDTQYF. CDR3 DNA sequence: TGCAGCGTTGAACCCTTGGCTAGCGGGATGACAGATACGCAGTATTTT.

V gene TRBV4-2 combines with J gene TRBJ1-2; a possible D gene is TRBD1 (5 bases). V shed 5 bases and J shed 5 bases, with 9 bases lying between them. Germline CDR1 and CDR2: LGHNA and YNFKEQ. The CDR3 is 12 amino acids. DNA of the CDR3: TGTGCCAGCAGCACCCAGGGTTATGGCTACACCTTC. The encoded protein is CASSTQGYGYTF.

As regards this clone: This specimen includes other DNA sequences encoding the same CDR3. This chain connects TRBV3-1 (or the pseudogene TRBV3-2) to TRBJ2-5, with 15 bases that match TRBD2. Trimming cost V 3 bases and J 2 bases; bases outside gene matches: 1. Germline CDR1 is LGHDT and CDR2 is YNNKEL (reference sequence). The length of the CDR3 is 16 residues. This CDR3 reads CASSQGLAGGQETQYF. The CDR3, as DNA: TGTGCCAGCAGCCAGGGACTAGCGGGGGGTCAAGAGACCCAGTACTTC.